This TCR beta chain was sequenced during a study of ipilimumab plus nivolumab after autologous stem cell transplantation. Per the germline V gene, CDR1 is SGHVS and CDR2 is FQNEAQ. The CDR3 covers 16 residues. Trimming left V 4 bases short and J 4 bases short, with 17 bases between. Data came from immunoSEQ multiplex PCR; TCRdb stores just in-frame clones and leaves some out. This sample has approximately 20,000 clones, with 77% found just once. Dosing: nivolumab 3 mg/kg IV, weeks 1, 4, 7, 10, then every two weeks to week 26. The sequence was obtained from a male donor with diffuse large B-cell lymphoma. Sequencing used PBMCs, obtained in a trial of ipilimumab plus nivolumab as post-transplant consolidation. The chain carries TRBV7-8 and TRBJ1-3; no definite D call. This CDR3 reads CASSSPGSSLGNTIYF. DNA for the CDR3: TGTGCCAGCAGCTCCCCTGGGTCTTCCCTCGGAAACACCATATATTTT. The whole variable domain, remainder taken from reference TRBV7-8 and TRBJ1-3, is GAGVSQSPRYKVAKRGQDVALRCDPISGHVSLFWYQQALGQGPEFLTYFQNEAQLDKSGLPSDRFFAERPEGSVSTLKIQRTQQEDSAVYLCASSSPGSSLGNTIYFGEGSWLTVV.